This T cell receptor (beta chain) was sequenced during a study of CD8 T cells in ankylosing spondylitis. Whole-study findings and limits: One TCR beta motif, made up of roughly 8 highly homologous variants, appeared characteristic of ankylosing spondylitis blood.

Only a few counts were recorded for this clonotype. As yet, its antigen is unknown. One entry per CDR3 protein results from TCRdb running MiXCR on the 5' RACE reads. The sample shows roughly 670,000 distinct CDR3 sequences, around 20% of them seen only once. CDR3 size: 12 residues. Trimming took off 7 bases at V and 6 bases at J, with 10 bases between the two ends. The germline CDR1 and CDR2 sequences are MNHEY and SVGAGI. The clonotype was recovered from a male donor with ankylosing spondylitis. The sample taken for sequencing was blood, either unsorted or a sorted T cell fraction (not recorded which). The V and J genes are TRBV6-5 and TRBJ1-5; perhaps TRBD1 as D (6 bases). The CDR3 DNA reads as TGTGCCAGCAAGATACAGGGTCAGCCCCAGCATTTT. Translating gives CASKIQGQPQHF.